Shown below are 19 T cell receptor beta chains from a single sample sequenced in a study of blood T cells in healthy people across ages. Using a J-beta primer mix together with a sample-barcoded 5' primer, a second PCR was run for roughly 6 to 11 cycles. TCRdb reanalysed the 5' RACE reads using MiXCR and keeps one entry per CDR3 protein. The data show nearly 800,000 distinct CDR3 sequences, around 25% seen once. The sample was also linked to a second study, of T cells of mothers and their children.

The material sequenced was blood. These receptor sequences come from a boy under 18 in good health.

This clonotype was found a few times. The gene calls are TRBV5-5 and TRBJ1-5; 7 positions agree with TRBD1. V gave up 5 bases and J gave up 9 bases; unmatched junction bases: 11. This CDR3 region has 14 residues. Germline V lookup: CDR1 SGHKS, CDR2 YYEKEE (reference sequence). Here the CDR3 reads CASSSTQGLGPQHF. CDR3 DNA: TGTGCCAGCAGTTCGACACAGGGGTTAGGGCCCCAGCATTTT.

V and J are TRBV28 and TRBJ2-3; 8 bases map to TRBD2. Germline CDR1 is MDHEN and CDR2 is SYDVKM. The CDR3 runs 17 residues. Germline trimming cut 5 bases from V and 3 bases from J; bases unmatched to any gene: 13. CDR3 residues: CASSTLGSGRGTDTQYF. Written as DNA, the CDR3 is TGTGCCAGCAGTACCCTGGGAAGCGGGAGAGGAACAGATACGCAGTATTTT.

This clonotype was seen a handful of times. This chain uses TRBV28 with TRBJ1-2; D possibly corresponds to TRBD1 (6 bases). Trimming took 2 bases from V and 7 from J, leaving 8 bases between them. The V gene's germline CDR1 is MDHEN and CDR2 SYDVKM. The CDR3 sequence is 12 residues long. CDR3 amino acids: CASSLQGIGYTF. The CDR3 coding sequence is TGTGCCAGCAGTTTACAGGGGATTGGCTACACCTTC.

CDR3 DNA sequence: TGCGCCAGCAGCCAAGATGGGGCAGGGGGCCCCACAGATACGCAGTATTTT. It specifies CASSQDGAGGPTDTQYF. The chain uses TRBV4-1 and TRBJ2-3; 8 positions match TRBD1. CDR1 is MGHRA, CDR2 YSYEKL, per germline. The CDR3 contains 17 residues. Trimming took 0 bases from V and 2 from J; bases not matched to a gene: 7.

The table lists this clonotype with a few counts. The chain uses TRBV6-2 or TRBV6-3 and TRBJ1-1; no clear D. Trimming removed 2 bases from V and 2 bases from J, with 12 bases in between. CDR1 and CDR2 from the germline V gene are MNHEY and SVGEGT. The CDR3 has 15 residues. As DNA, the CDR3 is TGTGCCAGCAGTTACGGCGTTGACATTAACACTGAAGCTTTCTTT. Its translation is CASSYGVDINTEAFF.

The chain has TRBV5-5 and TRBJ2-1; maybe TRBD2 (6 bases). The CDR3 covers 15 residues. The germline V and J ends were trimmed by 2 bases and 3 bases, with 12 bases remaining between them. Germline V gives CDR1 SGHKS, CDR2 YYEKEE (reference sequence). CDR3 bases: TGTGCCAGCAGCTTAAATCGGGGGAACTACAATGAGCAGTTCTTC. Translating it yields CASSLNRGNYNEQFF.

This chain's CDR3 is CASSYPGDEQYF. CDR3 bases: TGTGCCAGCAGTTATCCCGGGGACGAGCAGTACTTC. The chain has TRBV6-5 and TRBJ2-7; weak D call: TRBD2 (5 bases). CDR1 and CDR2 from the germline V gene are MNHEY and SVGAGI. The CDR3 spans 12 residues. V dropped 3 bases and J dropped 5 bases, with 8 bases sitting between them.

In this sample, this clonotype turned up a few times. The chain recombines TRBV28 with TRBJ2-5; tentative D call: TRBD1 (6 bases). There are 15 residues in the CDR3. Germline CDR1 reads MDHEN; CDR2 reads SYDVKM. V was trimmed by 10 bases and J by 5 bases, leaving 23 bases between them. CDR3 nucleotide sequence: TGTGCCACCTGGGGGCGAAAGGGTCCACTGGAGACCCAGTACTTC. Translation gives CATWGRKGPLETQYF.

At least ten counts were recorded for this clonotype. This chain connects TRBV15 to TRBJ2-5; D perhaps matches TRBD2 (5 bases). Germline V lookup: CDR1 LNHNV, CDR2 YYDKDF (reference sequence). With 0 bases removed from V and 2 bases from J, the gap between germline ends came to 7 bases. The CDR3 extends over 14 amino acids. The DNA of the CDR3 is TGTGCCACCAGCAGAGATCGGGGACAAGAGACCCAGTACTTC. It specifies CATSRDRGQETQYF. Combining the CDR3 with reference TRBV15 and TRBJ2-5 gives the whole variable domain DAMVIQNPRYQVTQFGKPVTLSCSQTLNHNVMYWYQQKSSQAPKLLFHYYDKDFNNEADTPDNFQSRRPNTSFCFLDIRSPGLGDTAMYLCATSRDRGQETQYFGPGTRLLVL.

V usage is TRBV6-1 and J usage is TRBJ2-7, with a tentative D call TRBD1 (6 bases). Trimming left V 8 bases short and J 6 bases short, with 23 bases between. CDR3 length equals 15 residues. Germline V lookup: CDR1 MNHNS, CDR2 SASEGT. CDR3 nucleotide sequence: TGTGCCAGCGGGATGGAACAGGGATATCAAAGCGAGCAGTACTTC. This sequence encodes CASGMEQGYQSEQYF.

In this sample, this clonotype turned up a few times. V usage is TRBV28 and J usage is TRBJ1-1, with a weak D call TRBD1 (5 bases). The CDR3 runs 14 residues. Germline CDR1 reads MDHEN; CDR2 reads SYDVKM. Trimming stripped 5 bases from V and 5 bases from J, with 15 bases between. CDR3 sequence reads: CASSLRWGITEAFF. CDR3 DNA sequence: TGTGCCAGCAGTCTACGTTGGGGGATAACTGAAGCTTTCTTT.

There are a few counts of this clonotype. The V gene is TRBV25-1, the J gene TRBJ2-5; no reliable D call. The J call is uncertain, as TRBJ2-7 better fits the DNA end. This CDR3 contains 11 residues. Germline-derived CDR1 and CDR2 are MGHDK and SYGVNS. The CDR3 is CASDGPYEQYF. CDR3 DNA sequence: TGTGCCAGCGATGGCCCTTACGAGCAGTACTTC.

Concerning this clonotype: One end of the junction varies from germline; a read error may be responsible. The chain links TRBV18 to TRBJ1-6; D perhaps matches TRBD1 (6 bases). The CDR3 covers 16 residues. Germline CDR1 is KGHSH and CDR2 is LQKENI. The CDR3 DNA sequence: TGTGCCAGCTCACCACAAGGGGGGGGTTATAATTCACCCCCCCACTTT. Translation gives CASSPQGGGYNSPPHF.

There are a few counts of this clonotype. This chain links TRBV7-3 with TRBJ2-1, with TRBD2 matching 8 bases. V lost 4 bases to trimming and J lost 9 bases; unmatched junction nucleotides: 8. The germline V gene has CDR1 SGHTA and CDR2 FQGTGA. CDR3 length: 14 amino acids. CDR3 sequence reads: CASSSWGGLVEQFF. CDR3 nucleotide sequence: TGTGCCAGCAGCTCATGGGGGGGACTAGTTGAGCAGTTCTTC.

This clonotype was seen more than once but under ten times. The rearrangement links TRBV9 to TRBJ1-2, with D unresolved. CDR3 length equals 13 residues. Germline V gene sequence: CDR1 SGDLS, CDR2 YYNGEE. V was cut by 5 bases and J by 7 bases, with 15 bases left in between. The CDR3, as DNA: TGTGCCAGCAGTGCTAGGCGGGGTAGTGGCTACACCTTC. This gives the protein CASSARRGSGYTF. The complete variable domain, with remaining parts taken from reference TRBV9 and TRBJ1-2, reads DSGVTQTPKHLITATGQRVTLRCSPRSGDLSVYWYQQSLDQGLQFLIQYYNGEERAKGNILERFSAQQFPDLHSELNLSSLELGDSALYFCASSARRGSGYTFGSGTRLTVV.

The chain links TRBV20-1 to TRBJ2-7; 8 nucleotides line up with TRBD1. The CDR3 spans 14 residues. V lost 1 base to trimming and J lost 0 bases; unmatched junction nucleotides: 2. Germline V gives CDR1 DFQATT, CDR2 SNEGSKA (reference sequence). The CDR3 DNA is TGCAGTGCTAGAGGGGACAGGAGCTCCTACGAGCAGTACTTC. It codes for CSARGDRSSYEQYF.

The chain has TRBV7-9 and TRBJ1-1; D unclear. Trimming stripped 6 bases from V and 6 bases from J, with 17 bases between. The germline V gene has CDR1 SEHNR and CDR2 FQNEAQ (reference sequence). The CDR3 sequence is 14 residues long. The CDR3 DNA reads TGTGCCAGCAGAAGAATCGGACTCAGCTCTGAAGCTTTCTTT. This translates into CASRRIGLSSEAFF.

This clonotype has only a few counts. The gene calls are TRBV18 and TRBJ1-6; 10 bases line up with TRBD1. Germline lookup yields CDR1 KGHSH and CDR2 LQKENI. J gave up 7 bases and V 6 bases, and 0 bases lay outside the gene matches. The CDR3 is 13 amino acids. The CDR3 DNA follows: TGTGCCAGCTCGGGACAGGGGAATTCACCCCTCCACTTT. As protein: CASSGQGNSPLHF.

The V call is TRBV6-2 or TRBV6-3, the J call TRBJ2-1, with 10 nucleotides matching TRBD2. The CDR3 is 18 amino acids. The germline V gene encodes CDR1 MNHEY and CDR2 SVGEGT. V lost 6 bases to trimming and J lost 4 bases; unmatched junction nucleotides: 15. CDR3 protein: CASSYRSLAGGGYNEQFF. In nucleotides, the CDR3 is TGTGCCAGCAGCTATCGGAGCTTAGCGGGAGGAGGATACAATGAGCAGTTCTTC.